This T cell receptor (beta chain) was identified during a study of T cell repertoires and HLA-DP antigens. Sequencing used immunoSEQ multiplex PCR; TCRdb keeps in-frame clones, though not all of them. Found here are around 100,000 clones, 80% to 95% of them singletons; the top ten hold under 0.35%. The V end was cut by 6 bases, the J end by 1 base, with 27 bases between. Germline lookup yields CDR1 WSHSY and CDR2 SAAADI. The CDR3 totals 19 residues. Comment on this clone: Its antigen is still unknown.

Sequences were obtained from CD4+ T cells from PBMCs. This clonotype was sampled from a woman between 18 and 30 years old in good health and CMV-seronegative. This chain connects TRBV10-2 to TRBJ1-1; D is perhaps TRBD1 (6 bases). DNA for the CDR3: TGCGCCAGCAGGCCGGGGGTAGGCAGGGGTCGGTCAAGGAACACTGAAGCTTTCTTT. Amino acid sequence: CASRPGVGRGRSRNTEAFF.